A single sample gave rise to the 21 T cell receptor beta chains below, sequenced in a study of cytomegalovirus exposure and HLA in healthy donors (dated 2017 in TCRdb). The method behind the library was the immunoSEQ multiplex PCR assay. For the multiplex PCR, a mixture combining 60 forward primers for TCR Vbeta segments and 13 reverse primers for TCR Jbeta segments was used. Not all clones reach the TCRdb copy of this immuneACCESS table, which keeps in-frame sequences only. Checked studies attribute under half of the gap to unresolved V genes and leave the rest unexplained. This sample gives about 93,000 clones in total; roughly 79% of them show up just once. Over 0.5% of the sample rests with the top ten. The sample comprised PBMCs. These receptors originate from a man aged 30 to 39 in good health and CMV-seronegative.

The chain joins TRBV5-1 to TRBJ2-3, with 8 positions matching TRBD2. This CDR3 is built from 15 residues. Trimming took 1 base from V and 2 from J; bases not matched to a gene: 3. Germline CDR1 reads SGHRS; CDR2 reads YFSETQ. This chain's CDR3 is CASSLSGRVTDTQYF. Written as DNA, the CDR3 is TGCGCCAGCAGCTTGTCCGGGAGGGTCACAGATACGCAGTATTTT.

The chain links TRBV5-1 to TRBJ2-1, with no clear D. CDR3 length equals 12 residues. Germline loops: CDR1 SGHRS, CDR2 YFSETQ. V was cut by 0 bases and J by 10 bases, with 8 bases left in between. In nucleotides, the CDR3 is TGCGCCAGCAGCTTGGGTCGAGCGGAGCAGTTCTTC. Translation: CASSLGRAEQFF.

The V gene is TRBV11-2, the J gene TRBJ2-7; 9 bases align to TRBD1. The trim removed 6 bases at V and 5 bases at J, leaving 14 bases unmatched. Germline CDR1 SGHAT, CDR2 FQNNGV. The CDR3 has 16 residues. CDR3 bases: TGTGCCAGCAGACGACCGGGACAGGGAGTTTCGCACGAGCAGTACTTC. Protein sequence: CASRRPGQGVSHEQYF.

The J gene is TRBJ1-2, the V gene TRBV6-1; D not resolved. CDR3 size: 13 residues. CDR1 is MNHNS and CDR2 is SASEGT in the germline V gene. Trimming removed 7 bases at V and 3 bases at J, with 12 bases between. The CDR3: CASKPGVDYGYTF. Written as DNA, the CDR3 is TGTGCCAGCAAGCCCGGAGTAGACTATGGCTACACCTTC.

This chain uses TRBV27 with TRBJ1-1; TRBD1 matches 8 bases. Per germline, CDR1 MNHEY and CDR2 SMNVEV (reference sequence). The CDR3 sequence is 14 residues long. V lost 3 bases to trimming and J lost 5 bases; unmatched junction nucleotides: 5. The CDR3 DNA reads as TGTGCCAGCAGTTTTGGACAGGGTTGGACTGAAGCTTTCTTT. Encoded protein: CASSFGQGWTEAFF.

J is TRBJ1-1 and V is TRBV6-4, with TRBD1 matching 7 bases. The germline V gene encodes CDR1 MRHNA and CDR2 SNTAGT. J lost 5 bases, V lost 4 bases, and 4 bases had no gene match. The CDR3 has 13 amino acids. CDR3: CASSADRATEAFF. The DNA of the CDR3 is TGTGCCAGCAGTGCCGACAGGGCGACTGAAGCTTTCTTT.

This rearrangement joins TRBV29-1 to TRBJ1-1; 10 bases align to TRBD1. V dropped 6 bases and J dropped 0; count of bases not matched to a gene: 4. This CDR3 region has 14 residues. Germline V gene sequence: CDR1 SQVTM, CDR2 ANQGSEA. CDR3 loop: CSVRDRGMNTEAFF. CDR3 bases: TGCAGCGTCCGGGACAGGGGCATGAACACTGAAGCTTTCTTT.

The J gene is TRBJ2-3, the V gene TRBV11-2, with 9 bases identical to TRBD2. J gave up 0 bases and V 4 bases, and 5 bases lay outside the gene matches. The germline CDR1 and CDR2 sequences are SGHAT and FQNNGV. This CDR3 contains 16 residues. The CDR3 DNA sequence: TGTGCCAGCAGCTCATTAGCGGGGGCGAGCACAGATACGCAGTATTTT. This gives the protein CASSSLAGASTDTQYF.

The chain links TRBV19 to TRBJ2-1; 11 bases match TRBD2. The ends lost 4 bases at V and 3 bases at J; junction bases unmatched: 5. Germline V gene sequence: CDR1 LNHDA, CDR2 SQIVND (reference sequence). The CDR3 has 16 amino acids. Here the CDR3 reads CASSNSGTSGYNEQFF. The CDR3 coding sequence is TGTGCCAGTAGTAACTCCGGGACTAGCGGCTACAATGAGCAGTTCTTC.

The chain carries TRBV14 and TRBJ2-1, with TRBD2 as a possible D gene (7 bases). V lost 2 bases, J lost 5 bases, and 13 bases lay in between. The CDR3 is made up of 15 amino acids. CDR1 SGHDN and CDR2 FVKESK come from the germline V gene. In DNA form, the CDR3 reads TGTGCCAGCAGCCAACGAGGGGGGGTTAACAATGAGCAGTTCTTC. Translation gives CASSQRGGVNNEQFF.

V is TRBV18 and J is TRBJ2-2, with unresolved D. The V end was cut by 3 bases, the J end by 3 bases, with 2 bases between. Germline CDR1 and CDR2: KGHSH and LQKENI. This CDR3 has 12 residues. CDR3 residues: CASSPDTGELFF. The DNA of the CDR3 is TGTGCCAGCTCACCCGACACCGGGGAGCTGTTTTTT.

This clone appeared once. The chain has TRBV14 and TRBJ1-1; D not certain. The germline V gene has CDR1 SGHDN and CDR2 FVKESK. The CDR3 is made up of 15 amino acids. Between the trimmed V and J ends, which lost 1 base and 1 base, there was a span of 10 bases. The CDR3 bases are TGTGCCAGCAGCCAAGGTGGCAGAAAGAACACTGAAGCTTTCTTT. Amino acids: CASSQGGRKNTEAFF.

The CDR3, as DNA: TGTGCCAGCAGCACACGACAGGGGAACCAAGAGACCCAGTACTTC. It yields the protein CASSTRQGNQETQYF. This chain uses TRBV7-9 with TRBJ2-5; 8 nucleotides line up with TRBD1. The CDR3 consists of 15 residues. The V gene's germline CDR1 is SEHNR and CDR2 FQNEAQ (reference sequence). V gave up 5 bases and J gave up 0 bases; unmatched junction bases: 5.

The CDR3 is CASSIRSLNTEAFF. The CDR3 nucleotides are TGTGCCAGCTCTATCCGGAGCCTCAACACTGAAGCTTTCTTT. The V and J genes are TRBV18 and TRBJ1-1; D gene uncertain. V gave up 6 bases and J gave up 2 bases, with 13 bases separating them. In germline, CDR1 is KGHSH, CDR2 LQKENI. The CDR3 runs to 14 residues.

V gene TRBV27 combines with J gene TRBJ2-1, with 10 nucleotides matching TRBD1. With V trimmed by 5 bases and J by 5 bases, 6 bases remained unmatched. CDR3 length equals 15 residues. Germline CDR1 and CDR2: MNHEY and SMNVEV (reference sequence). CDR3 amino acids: CASSPDRGQDNEQFF. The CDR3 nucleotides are TGTGCCAGCAGTCCCGACAGGGGGCAGGACAATGAGCAGTTCTTC.

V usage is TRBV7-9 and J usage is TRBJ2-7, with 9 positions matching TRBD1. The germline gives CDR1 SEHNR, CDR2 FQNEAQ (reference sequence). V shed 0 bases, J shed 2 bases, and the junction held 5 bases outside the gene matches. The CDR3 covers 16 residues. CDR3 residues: CASSLALGQGPYEQYF. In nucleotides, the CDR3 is TGTGCCAGCAGCTTAGCGCTGGGACAGGGTCCCTACGAGCAGTACTTC.

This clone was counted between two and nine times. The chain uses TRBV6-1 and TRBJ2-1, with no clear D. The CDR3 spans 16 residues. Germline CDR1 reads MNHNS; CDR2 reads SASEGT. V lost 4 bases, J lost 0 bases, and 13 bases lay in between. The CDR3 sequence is CASSALTSSSYNEQFF. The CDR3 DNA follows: TGTGCCAGCAGTGCCCTGACCTCTAGCTCCTACAATGAGCAGTTCTTC.

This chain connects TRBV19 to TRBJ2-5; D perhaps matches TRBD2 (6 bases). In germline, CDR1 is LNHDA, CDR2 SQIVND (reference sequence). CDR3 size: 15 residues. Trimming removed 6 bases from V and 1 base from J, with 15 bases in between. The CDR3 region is CASSLDGGIQETQYF. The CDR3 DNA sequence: TGTGCCAGTAGCCTTGACGGAGGGATCCAAGAGACCCAGTACTTC.

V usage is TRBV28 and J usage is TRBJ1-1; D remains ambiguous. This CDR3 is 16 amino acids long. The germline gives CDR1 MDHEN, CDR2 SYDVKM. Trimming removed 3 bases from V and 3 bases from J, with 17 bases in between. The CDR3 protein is CASSFASPVKYTEAFF. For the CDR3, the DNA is TGTGCCAGCAGTTTTGCGTCCCCCGTGAAGTACACTGAAGCTTTCTTT.

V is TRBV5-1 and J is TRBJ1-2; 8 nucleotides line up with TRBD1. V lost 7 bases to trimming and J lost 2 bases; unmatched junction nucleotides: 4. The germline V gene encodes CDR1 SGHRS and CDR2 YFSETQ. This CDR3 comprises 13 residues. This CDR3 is CASSTGVNYGYTF. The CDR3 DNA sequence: TGCGCCAGCTCGACAGGGGTAAACTATGGCTACACCTTC. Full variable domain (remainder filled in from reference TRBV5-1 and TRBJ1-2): KAGVTQTPRYLIKTRGQQVTLSCSPISGHRSVSWYQQTPGQGLQFLFEYFSETQRNKGNFPGRFSGRQFSNSRSEMNVSTLELGDSALYLCASSTGVNYGYTFGSGTRLTVV.

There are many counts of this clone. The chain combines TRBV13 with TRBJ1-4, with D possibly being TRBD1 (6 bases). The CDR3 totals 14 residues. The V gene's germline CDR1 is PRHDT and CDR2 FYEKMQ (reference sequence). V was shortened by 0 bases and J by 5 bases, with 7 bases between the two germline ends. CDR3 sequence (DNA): TGTGCCAGCAGCTTAGGTCAGGGGAATGAAAAACTGTTTTTT. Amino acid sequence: CASSLGQGNEKLFF.